The rows below give T cell receptor beta chains drawn from one sample of a study of T cell changes during pregnancy in multiple sclerosis. The repertoire was sequenced with immunoSEQ multiplex PCR; TCRdb's copy has only in-frame clones and lacks some. This sample yields 40,000 to 60,000 clones, of which approximately 87% are seen a single time; under 1.5% belongs to the top ten. The source material was peripheral blood, sampled in the first trimester of pregnancy. These receptors all stem from a female donor in good health, enrolled as a control in a pregnancy study. The CDR3 runs from the conserved cysteine through the conserved F or W. A row's size may be missing; if present it is once, few, many or a size class.

clone size: NA; J gene: TRBJ2-1; V gene: TRBV30; CDR3 protein: CAWSVVPASEQFF
clone size: NA; J gene: TRBJ2-3; V gene: TRBV6-5; CDR3 protein: CASSYGPAGGLDTQYF
clone size: NA; J gene: TRBJ2-3; V gene: TRBV5-1; CDR3 protein: CASNPSFGGTDTQYF
clone size: NA; J gene: TRBJ2-1; V gene: TRBV4-2; CDR3 protein: CASSPTASGPYNEQFF
clone size: NA; J gene: TRBJ1-2; V gene: TRBV28; CDR3 protein: CASSQAMIPGGYTF
clone size: once; J gene: TRBJ2-1; V gene: TRBV7-9; CDR3 protein: CASSPKGQSSYNEQFF
clone size: few; J gene: TRBJ1-1; V gene: TRBV30; CDR3 protein: CAWSTSLGGLFNTEAFF
clone size: NA; J gene: TRBJ2-1; V gene: TRBV4-3; CDR3 protein: CATSPGQGNEQFF
clone size: NA; J gene: TRBJ2-3; V gene: TRBV18; CDR3 protein: CASSSQNQDRQYF
clone size: NA; J gene: TRBJ2-3; V gene: TRBV5-6; CDR3 protein: CASSRRQGATDTQYF
clone size: NA; J gene: TRBJ2-7; V gene: TRBV11-1; CDR3 protein: CASSPRLAGGNEQYF
clone size: NA; J gene: TRBJ2-1; V gene: TRBV2; CDR3 protein: CASSEEFRHEQFF
clone size: NA; J gene: TRBJ1-2; V gene: TRBV6-5; CDR3 protein: CASCKVQGYGGYTF
clone size: NA; J gene: TRBJ1-1; V gene: TRBV10-3; CDR3 protein: CAISERGRSNTEAFF
clone size: NA; J gene: TRBJ1-1; V gene: TRBV19; CDR3 protein: CASSEGMSTEAFF
clone size: NA; J gene: TRBJ2-7; V gene: TRBV5-1; CDR3 protein: CASSLGQGGPNVYEQYF
clone size: NA; J gene: TRBJ2-7; V gene: TRBV7-2; CDR3 protein: CASSSDGTGGYEQYF
clone size: NA; J gene: TRBJ2-7; V gene: TRBV7-2; CDR3 protein: CASSTRQGAGEQYF
clone size: NA; J gene: TRBJ1-5; V gene: TRBV30; CDR3 protein: CAWIGKGQGHQPQHF
clone size: NA; J gene: TRBJ1-6; V gene: TRBV4-1; CDR3 protein: CASSQDISSPLHF
clone size: NA; J gene: TRBJ2-7; V gene: TRBV28; CDR3 protein: CASSFPGTGGSYEQYF
clone size: NA; J gene: TRBJ2-7; V gene: TRBV15; CDR3 protein: CATSPRDRVRYEQYF
clone size: NA; J gene: TRBJ2-1; V gene: TRBV15; CDR3 protein: CATSRDKAVYNEQFF
clone size: NA; J gene: TRBJ1-5; V gene: TRBV2; CDR3 protein: CASSDEGRSNQPQHF
clone size: NA; J gene: TRBJ1-1; V gene: TRBV18; CDR3 protein: CASSPPQGLVMNTEAFF
clone size: NA; J gene: TRBJ2-2; V gene: TRBV10-3; CDR3 protein: CAISPRGQNTGELFF
clone size: NA; J gene: TRBJ1-2; V gene: TRBV14; CDR3 protein: CASSPPSINYGYTF
clone size: few; J gene: TRBJ2-1; V gene: TRBV6-1; CDR3 protein: CASSEAGGSYNEQFF
clone size: NA; J gene: TRBJ2-1; V gene: TRBV10-1; CDR3 protein: CASRGTNRDSRFPNEQFF
clone size: once; J gene: TRBJ1-5; V gene: TRBV19; CDR3 protein: CASSVGATEPQHF
clone size: NA; J gene: TRBJ2-5; V gene: TRBV5-1; CDR3 protein: CASSLSTGGLQETQYF
clone size: NA; J gene: TRBJ2-1; V gene: TRBV7-3; CDR3 protein: CASSFLGTREQFF
clone size: NA; J gene: TRBJ2-7; V gene: TRBV28; CDR3 protein: CASTPGTSGTYEQYF
clone size: NA; J gene: TRBJ1-1; V gene: TRBV9; CDR3 protein: CASSPQTGVYTEAFF
clone size: NA; J gene: TRBJ2-3; V gene: TRBV5-1; CDR3 protein: CASGGSGGQLTDTQYF
clone size: NA; J gene: TRBJ2-1; V gene: TRBV4-2; CDR3 protein: CASSRGAGGTNEQFF
clone size: NA; J gene: TRBJ1-4; V gene: TRBV6-5; CDR3 protein: CASRFGATNEKLFF
clone size: few; J gene: TRBJ2-7; V gene: TRBV27; CDR3 protein: CASSGQRSSYEQYF
clone size: NA; J gene: TRBJ1-2; V gene: TRBV7-3; CDR3 protein: CASSLVGRGKEGGYTF
clone size: once; J gene: TRBJ2-7; V gene: TRBV7-8; CDR3 protein: CASRGLAGGSSYEQYF
clone size: NA; J gene: TRBJ1-5; V gene: TRBV2; CDR3 protein: CASSDHRANNQPQHF
clone size: NA; J gene: TRBJ2-3; V gene: TRBV19; CDR3 protein: CASRRSGGTDTQYF